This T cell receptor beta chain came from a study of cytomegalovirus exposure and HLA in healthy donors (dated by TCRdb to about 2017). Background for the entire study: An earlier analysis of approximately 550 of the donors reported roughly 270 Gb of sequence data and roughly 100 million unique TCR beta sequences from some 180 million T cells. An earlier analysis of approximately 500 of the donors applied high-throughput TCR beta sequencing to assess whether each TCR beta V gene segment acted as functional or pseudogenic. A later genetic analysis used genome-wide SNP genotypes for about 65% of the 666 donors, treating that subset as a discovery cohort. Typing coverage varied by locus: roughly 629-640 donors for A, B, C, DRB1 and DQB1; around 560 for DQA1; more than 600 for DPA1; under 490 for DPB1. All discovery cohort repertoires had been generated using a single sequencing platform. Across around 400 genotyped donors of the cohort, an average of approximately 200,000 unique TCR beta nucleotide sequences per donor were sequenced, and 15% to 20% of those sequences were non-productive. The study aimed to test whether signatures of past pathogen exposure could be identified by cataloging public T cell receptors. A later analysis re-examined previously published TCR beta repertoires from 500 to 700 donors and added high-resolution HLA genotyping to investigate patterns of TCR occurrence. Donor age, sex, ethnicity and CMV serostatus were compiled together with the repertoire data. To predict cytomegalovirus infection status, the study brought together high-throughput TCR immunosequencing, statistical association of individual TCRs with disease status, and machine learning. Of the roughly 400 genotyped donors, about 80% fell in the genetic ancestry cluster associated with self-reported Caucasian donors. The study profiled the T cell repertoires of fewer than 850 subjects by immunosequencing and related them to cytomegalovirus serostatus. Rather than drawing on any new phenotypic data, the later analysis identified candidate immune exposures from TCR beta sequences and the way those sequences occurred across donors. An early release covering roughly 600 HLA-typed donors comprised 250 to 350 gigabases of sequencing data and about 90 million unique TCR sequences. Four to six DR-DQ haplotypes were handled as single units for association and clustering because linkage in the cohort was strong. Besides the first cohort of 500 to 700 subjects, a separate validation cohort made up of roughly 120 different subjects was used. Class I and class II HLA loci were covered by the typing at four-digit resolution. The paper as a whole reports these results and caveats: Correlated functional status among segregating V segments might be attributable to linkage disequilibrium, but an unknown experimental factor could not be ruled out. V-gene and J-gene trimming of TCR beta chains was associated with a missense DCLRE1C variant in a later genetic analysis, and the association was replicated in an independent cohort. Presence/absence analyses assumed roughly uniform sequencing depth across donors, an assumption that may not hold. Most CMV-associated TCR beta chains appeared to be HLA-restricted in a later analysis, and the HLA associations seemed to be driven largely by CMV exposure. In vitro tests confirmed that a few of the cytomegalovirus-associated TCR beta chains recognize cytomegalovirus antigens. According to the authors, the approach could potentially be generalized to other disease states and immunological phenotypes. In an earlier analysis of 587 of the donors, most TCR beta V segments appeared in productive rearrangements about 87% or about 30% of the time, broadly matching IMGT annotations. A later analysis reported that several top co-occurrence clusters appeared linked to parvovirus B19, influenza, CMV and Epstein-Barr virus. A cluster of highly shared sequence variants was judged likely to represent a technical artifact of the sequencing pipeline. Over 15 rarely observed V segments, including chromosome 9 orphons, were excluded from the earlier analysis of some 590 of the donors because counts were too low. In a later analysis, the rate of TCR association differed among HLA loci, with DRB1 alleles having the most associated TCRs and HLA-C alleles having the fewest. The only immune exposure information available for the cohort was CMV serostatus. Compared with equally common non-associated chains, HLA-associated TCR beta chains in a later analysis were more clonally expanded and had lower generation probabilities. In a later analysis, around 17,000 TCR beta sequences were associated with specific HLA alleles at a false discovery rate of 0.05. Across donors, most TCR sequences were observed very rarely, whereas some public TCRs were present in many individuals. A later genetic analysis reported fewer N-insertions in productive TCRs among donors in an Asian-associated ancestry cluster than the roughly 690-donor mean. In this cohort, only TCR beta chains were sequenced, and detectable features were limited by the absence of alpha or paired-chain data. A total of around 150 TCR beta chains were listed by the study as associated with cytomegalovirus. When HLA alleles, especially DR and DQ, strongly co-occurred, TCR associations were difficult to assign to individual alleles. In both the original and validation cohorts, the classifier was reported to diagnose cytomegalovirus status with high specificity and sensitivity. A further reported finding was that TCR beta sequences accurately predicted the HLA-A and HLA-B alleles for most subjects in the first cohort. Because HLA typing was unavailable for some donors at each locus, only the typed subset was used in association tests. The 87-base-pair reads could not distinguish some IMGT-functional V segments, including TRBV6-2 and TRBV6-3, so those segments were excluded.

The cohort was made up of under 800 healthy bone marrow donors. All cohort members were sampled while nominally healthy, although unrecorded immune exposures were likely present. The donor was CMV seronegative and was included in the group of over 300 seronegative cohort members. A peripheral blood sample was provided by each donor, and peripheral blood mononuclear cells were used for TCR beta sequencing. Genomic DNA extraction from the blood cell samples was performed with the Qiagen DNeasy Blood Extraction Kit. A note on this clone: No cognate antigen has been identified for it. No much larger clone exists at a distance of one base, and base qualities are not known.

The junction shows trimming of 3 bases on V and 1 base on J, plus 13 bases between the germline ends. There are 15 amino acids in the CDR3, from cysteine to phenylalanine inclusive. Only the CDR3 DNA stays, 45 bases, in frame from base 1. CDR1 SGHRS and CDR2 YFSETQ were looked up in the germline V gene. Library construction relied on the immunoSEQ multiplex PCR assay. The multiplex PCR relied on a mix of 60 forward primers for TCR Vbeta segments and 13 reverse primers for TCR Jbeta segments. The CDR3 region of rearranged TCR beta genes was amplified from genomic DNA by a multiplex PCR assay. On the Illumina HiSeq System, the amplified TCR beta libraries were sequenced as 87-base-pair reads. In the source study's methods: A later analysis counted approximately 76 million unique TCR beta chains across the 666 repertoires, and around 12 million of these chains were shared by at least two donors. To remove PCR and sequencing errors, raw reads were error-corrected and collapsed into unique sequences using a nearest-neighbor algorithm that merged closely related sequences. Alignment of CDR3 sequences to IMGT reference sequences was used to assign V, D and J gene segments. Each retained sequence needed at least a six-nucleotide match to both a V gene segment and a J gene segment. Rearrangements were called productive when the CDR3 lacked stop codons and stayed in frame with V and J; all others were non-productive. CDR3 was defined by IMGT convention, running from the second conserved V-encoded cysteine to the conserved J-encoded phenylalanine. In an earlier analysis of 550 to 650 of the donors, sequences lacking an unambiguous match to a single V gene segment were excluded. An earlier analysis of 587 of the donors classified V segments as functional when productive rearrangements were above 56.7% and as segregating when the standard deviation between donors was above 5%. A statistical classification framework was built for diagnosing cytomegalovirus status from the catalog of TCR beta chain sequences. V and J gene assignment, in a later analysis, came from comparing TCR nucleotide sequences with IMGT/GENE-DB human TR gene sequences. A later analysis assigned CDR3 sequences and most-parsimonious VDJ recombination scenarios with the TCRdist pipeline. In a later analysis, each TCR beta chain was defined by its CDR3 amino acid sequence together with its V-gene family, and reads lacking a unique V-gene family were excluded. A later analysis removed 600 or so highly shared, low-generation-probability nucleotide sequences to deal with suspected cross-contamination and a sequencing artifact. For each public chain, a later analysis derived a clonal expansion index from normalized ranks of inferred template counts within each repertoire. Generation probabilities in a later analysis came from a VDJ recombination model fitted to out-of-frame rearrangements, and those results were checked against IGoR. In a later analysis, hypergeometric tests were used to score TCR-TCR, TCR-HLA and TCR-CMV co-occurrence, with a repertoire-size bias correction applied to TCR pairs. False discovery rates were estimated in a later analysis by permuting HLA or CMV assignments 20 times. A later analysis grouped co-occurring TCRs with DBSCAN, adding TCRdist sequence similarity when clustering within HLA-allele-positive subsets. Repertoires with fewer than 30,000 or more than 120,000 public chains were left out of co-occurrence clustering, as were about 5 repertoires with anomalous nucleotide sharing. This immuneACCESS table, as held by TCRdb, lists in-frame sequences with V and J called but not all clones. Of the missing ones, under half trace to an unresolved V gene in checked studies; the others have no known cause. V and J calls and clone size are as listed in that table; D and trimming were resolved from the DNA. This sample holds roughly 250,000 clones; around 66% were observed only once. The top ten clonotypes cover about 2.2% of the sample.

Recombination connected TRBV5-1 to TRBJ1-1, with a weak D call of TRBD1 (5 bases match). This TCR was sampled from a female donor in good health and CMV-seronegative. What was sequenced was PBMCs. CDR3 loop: CASSSLGRANTEAFF. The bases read TGCGCCAGCAGCTCGTTGGGCAGGGCGAACACTGAAGCTTTCTTT.